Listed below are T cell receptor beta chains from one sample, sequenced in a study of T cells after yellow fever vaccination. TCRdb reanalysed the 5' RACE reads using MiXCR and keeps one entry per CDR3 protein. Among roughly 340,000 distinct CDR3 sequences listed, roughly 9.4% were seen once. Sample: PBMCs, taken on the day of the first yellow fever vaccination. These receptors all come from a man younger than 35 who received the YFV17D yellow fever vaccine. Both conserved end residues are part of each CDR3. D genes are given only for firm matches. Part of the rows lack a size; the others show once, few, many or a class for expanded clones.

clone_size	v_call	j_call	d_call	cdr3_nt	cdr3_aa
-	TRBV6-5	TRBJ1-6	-	TGTGCCAGCAGGAGGGCTCCCCTACCCCTCCACTTT	CASRRAPLPLHF
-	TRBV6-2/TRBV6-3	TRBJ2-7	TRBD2	TGTGCCAGCAAAGACGGGACTAGCGGGGCTCACGAGCAGTACTTC	CASKDGTSGAHEQYF
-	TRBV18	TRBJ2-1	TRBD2	TGTGCCAGCGCCCCATCTAGCGGTGCCCGGGATGAGCAGTTCTTC	CASAPSSGARDEQFF
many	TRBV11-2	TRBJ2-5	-	TGTGCCAGCAGCTTAAGAGCCCTCGGACAATCGGAGACCCAGTACTTC	CASSLRALGQSETQYF
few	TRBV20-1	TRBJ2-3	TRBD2	TGCAGTCAGGAGGGACTAGGTACAGATACGCAGTATTTT	CSQEGLGTDTQYF
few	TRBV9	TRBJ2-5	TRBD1	TGTGCCAGCAGCGACCAAACAGGGGGGTGGGAGACCCAGTACTTC	CASSDQTGGWETQYF
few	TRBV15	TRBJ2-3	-	TGTGCCACCAGCAGAGACAGGTTGGTGGTTAGCACAGATACGCAGTATTTT	CATSRDRLVVSTDTQYF
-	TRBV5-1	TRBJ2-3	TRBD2	TGCGCCAGCAGCTCTGGACTAGATAGCACAGATACGCTGTATTTT	CASSSGLDSTDTLYF
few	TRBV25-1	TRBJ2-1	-	TGTGCCAGCAAAGTCTACAATGAGCAGTTCTTC	CASKVYNEQFF
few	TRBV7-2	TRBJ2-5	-	TGTGCCAGCAGCGTTAATCGGGGGCCCGGAGAGACCCAGTACTTC	CASSVNRGPGETQYF
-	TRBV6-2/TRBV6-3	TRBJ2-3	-	TGTGCCAGCACCTACTCTCTCGATACGCAGTATTTT	CASTYSLDTQYF
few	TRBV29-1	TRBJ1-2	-	TGCAGCGTTGAATTAGAGGCCGAGGGAAATGGCTACACCTTC	CSVELEAEGNGYTF
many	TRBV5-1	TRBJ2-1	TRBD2	TGCGCCAGCAGCCCGTGGGGGGGTGAGCAGTTCTTC	CASSPWGGEQFF
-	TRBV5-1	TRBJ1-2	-	TGCGCCAGCAGCTTCGGGTCCTACAGGGTACCCTATGGCTACACCTTC	CASSFGSYRVPYGYTF
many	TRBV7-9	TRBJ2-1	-	TGTGCCAGCAGCTCAGTCTATGAGCAGTTCTTC	CASSSVYEQFF
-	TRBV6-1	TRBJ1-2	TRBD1	TGTGCCAGCTATGGATGGGGGACAGGGGGGACTAACTATGGCTACACCTTC	CASYGWGTGGTNYGYTF
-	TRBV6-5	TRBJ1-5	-	TGTGCCAGCAGTTACTCACCTCACAGGACCGGGAGCAATCAGCCCCAGCATTTT	CASSYSPHRTGSNQPQHF
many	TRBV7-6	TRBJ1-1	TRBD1	TGTGCCAGCAGCTGGAAGACAGGGCCGGGCACTGAAGCTTTCTTT	CASSWKTGPGTEAFF
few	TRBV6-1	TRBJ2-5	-	TGTGCCAGCAGCATGGGGGGGGCGGAGACCCAGTACTTC	CASSMGGAETQYF
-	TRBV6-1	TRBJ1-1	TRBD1	TGTGCCAGCAGGGGCAGGGGGCTTCACACTGAAGCTTTCTTT	CASRGRGLHTEAFF
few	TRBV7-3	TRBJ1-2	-	TGTGCCAGCAGCTACGACGGGGGCACAGGAGGGTATGGCTACACCTTC	CASSYDGGTGGYGYTF
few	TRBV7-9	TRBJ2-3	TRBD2	TGTGCCAGCAGCCCCATAGCGGGATCCAGCACAGATACGCAGTATTTT	CASSPIAGSSTDTQYF
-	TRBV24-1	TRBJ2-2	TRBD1	TGTGCCACCAGTGATGGACAGGGGGACACCGGGGAGCTGTTTTTT	CATSDGQGDTGELFF
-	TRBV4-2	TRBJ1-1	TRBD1	TGTGCCAGCAGCCAAGTTGGCACACTCCTCCAGGGACAGGGATTGTGGACTGAAGCTTTCTTT	CASSQVGTLLQGQGLWTEAFF
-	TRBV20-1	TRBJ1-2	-	TGCAGACCTTCAAGTAACTATGGCTACACCTTC	CRPSSNYGYTF
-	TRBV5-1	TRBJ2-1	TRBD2	TGCGCCAGCAGCTCCGGGACTAGCGGGGGGGCTGAGCAGTTCTTC	CASSSGTSGGAEQFF
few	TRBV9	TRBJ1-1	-	TGTGCCAGCAGCGGCCCCAGGACTGAAGCTTTCTTT	CASSGPRTEAFF
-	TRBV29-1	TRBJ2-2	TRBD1	TGCAGCGGCCGGGACAGGGAAAACACCGGGGAGCTGTTTTTT	CSGRDRENTGELFF
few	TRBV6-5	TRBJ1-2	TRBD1	TGTGCCAGCAGGGGGCAGGGGGCGATGGTCGGGGGCTACACCTTC	CASRGQGAMVGGYTF
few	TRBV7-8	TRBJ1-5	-	TGTGCCAGCAGCTTAGACGACCGTAGCAATCAGCCCCAGCATTTT	CASSLDDRSNQPQHF
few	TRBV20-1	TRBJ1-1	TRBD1	TGCAGTGCTCCCGGACAGGGGGACACTGAAGCTTTCTTT	CSAPGQGDTEAFF
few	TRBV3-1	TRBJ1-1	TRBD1	TGTGCCAGCAGCCAAACAGGGGGCTTAAGCACTGAAGCTTTCTTT	CASSQTGGLSTEAFF
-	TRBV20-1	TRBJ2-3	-	TGCAGTGCCCTAGGGGCCGCAGGGAAGCCAGATACGCAGTATTTT	CSALGAAGKPDTQYF
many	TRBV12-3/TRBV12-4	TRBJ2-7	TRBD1	TGTGCCAGCAGTCCCGGGGACAGGATCTACGAGCAGTACTTC	CASSPGDRIYEQYF
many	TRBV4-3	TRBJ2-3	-	TGCGCCAGCAGCAAGGCCCCATTTCCTGTGACAGATACGCAGTATTTT	CASSKAPFPVTDTQYF